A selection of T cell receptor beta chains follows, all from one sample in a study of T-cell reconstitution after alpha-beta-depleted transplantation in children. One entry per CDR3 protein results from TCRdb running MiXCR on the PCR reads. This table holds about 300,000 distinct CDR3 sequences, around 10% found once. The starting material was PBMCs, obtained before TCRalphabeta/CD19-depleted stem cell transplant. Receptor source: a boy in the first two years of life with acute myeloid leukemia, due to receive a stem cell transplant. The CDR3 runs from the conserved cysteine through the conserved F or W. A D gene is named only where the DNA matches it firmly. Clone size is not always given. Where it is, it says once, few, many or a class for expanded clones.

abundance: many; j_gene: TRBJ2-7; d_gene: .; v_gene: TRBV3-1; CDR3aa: CASSQDPSSYEQYF; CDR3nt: TGTGCCAGCAGCCAAGACCCCAGTTCCTACGAGCAGTACTTC
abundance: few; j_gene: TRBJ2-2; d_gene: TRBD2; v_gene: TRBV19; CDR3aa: CASSRLADTGELFF; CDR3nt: TGTGCCAGTAGTAGGCTAGCGGACACCGGGGAGCTGTTTTTT
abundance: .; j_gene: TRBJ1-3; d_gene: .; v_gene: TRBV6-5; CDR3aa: CASSYSGRNGNTIYF; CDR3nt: TGTGCCAGCAGTTACTCGGGGCGGAATGGAAACACCATATATTTT
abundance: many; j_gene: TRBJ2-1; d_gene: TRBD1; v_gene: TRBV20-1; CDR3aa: CSARAMRYGTGGYNEQFF; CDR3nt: TGCAGTGCTAGAGCGATGCGATATGGGACAGGGGGGTACAATGAGCAGTTCTTC
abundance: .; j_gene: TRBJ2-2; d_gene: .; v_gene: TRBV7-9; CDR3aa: CASSADQNTGELFF; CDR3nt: TGTGCCAGCAGCGCGGACCAAAACACCGGGGAGCTGTTTTTT
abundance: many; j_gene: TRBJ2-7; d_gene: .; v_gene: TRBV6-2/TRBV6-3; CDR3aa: CASAIVLYEQYF; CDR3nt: TGTGCCAGCGCAATCGTTCTCTACGAGCAGTACTTC
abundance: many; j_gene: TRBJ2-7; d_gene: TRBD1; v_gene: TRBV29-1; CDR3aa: CSVTRRTGGYEQYF; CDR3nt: TGCAGCGTTACTCGGCGGACAGGGGGCTACGAGCAGTACTTC
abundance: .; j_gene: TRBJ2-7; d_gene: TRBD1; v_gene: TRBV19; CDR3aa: CASSIARQGPYEQYF; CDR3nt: TGTGCCAGTAGTATCGCCAGACAGGGGCCCTACGAGCAGTACTTC
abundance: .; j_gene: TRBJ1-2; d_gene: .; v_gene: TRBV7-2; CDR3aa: CASSLRRDNYGYTF; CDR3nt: TGTGCCAGCAGTCTCAGGAGAGATAACTATGGCTACACCTTC
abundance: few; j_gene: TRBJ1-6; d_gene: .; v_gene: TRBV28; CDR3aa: CASRALGKGDNSPLHF; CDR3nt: TGTGCCAGCAGGGCCTTAGGGAAGGGGGATAATTCACCCCTCCACTTT
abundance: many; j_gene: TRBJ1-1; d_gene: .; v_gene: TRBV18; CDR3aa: CASSPSRTELNTEAFF; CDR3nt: TGTGCCAGCTCACCCTCTAGGACGGAGTTGAACACTGAAGCTTTCTTT
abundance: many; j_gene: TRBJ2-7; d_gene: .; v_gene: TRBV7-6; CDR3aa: CASSLGDFSYEQYF; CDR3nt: TGTGCCAGCAGCTTAGGGGACTTCTCCTACGAGCAGTACTTC
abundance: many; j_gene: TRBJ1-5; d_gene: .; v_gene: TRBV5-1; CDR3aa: CASSGQPNQPQHF; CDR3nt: TGCGCCAGCAGCGGACAGCCGAATCAGCCCCAGCATTTT
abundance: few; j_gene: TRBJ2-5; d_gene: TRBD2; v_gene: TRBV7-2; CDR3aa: CASSLTASGTQETQYF; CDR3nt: TGTGCCAGCAGCTTAACGGCTAGCGGGACGCAAGAGACCCAGTACTTC
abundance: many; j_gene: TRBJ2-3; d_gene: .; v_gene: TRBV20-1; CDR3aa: CSASWGGPDTQYF; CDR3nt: TGCAGTGCTAGTTGGGGGGGCCCAGATACGCAGTATTTT
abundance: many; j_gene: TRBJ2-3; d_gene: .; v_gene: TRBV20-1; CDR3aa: CSARSESTDTQYF; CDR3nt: TGCAGTGCGAGGAGTGAGAGCACAGATACGCAGTATTTT
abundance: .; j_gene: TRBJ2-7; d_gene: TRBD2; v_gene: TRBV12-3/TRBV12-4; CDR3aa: CASSLGLAGGPLSYEQYF; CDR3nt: TGTGCCAGCAGTTTGGGGCTAGCGGGGGGCCCACTCTCCTACGAGCAGTACTTC
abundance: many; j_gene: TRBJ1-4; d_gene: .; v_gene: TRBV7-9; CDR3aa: CASSLGWAGNEKLFF; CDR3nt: TGTGCCAGCAGCTTAGGTTGGGCGGGGAATGAAAAACTGTTTTTT
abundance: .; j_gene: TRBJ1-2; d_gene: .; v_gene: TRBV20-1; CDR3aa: CSAGGDYGYTF; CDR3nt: TGCAGTGCTGGGGGGGACTATGGCTACACCTTC
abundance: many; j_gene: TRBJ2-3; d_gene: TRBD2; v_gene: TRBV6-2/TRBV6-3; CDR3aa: CASSYLAGVQVSTDTQYF; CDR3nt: TGTGCCAGCAGCTACCTAGCGGGGGTCCAGGTTAGCACAGATACGCAGTATTTT
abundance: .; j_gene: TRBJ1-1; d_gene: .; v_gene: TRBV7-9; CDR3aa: CASSLASGNTEAFF; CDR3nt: TGTGCCAGCAGCTTAGCATCCGGGAACACTGAAGCTTTCTTT
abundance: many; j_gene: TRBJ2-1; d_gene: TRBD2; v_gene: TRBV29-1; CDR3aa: CSVKSGRAYNEQFF; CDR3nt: TGCAGCGTTAAAAGCGGGAGGGCGTACAATGAGCAGTTCTTC
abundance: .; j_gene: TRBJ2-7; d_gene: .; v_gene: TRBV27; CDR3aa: CASRSDGVTYEQYF; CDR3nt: TGTGCCAGCAGATCCGACGGGGTCACCTACGAGCAGTACTTC
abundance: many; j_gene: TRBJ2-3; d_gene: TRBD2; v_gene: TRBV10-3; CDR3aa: CAISGTQTSGMGDTQYF; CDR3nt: TGTGCCATCAGTGGGACTCAGACTAGCGGGATGGGAGATACGCAGTATTTT
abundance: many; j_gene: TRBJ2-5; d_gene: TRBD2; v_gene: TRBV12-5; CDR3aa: CASGFTTSGYQETQYF; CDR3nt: TGTGCTAGTGGTTTTACGACTAGCGGTTACCAAGAGACCCAGTACTTC
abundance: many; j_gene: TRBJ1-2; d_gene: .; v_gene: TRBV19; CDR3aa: CASSPGHWGGYGYTF; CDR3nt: TGTGCCAGTAGTCCCGGACATTGGGGCGGCTATGGCTACACCTTC
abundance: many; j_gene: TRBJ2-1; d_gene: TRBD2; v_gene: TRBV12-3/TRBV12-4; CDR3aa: CASSLLRSGGLNEQFF; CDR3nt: TGTGCCAGCAGTTTATTGAGGTCGGGAGGGCTCAATGAGCAGTTCTTC
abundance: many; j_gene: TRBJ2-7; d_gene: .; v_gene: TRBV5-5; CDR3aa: CASSSLAMSSYEQYF; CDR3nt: TGTGCCAGCAGCTCCCTAGCGATGAGCTCCTACGAGCAGTACTTC
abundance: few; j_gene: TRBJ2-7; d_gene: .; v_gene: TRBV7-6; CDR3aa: CASSLGGPHYEQYF; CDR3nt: TGTGCCAGCAGTCTAGGGGGGCCCCACTACGAGCAGTACTTC
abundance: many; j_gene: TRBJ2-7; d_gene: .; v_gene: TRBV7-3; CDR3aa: CASSLQGSGEQYF; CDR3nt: TGTGCCAGCAGCTTACAGGGGAGTGGCGAGCAGTACTTC
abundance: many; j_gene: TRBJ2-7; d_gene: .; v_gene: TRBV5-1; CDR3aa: CASSPSPGTAEQYF; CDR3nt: TGCGCCAGCAGCCCTAGCCCGGGGACGGCCGAGCAGTACTTC
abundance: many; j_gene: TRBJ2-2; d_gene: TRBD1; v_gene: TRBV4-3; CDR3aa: CASSQAPPDRGTGELFF; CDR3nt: TGCGCCAGCAGCCAAGCTCCCCCAGACAGGGGTACCGGGGAGCTGTTTTTT
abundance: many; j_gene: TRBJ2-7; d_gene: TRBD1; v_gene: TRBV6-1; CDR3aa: CASSERDRERCGF; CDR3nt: TGTGCCAGCAGTGAAAGGGACAGGGAGCGTTGCGGCTTC
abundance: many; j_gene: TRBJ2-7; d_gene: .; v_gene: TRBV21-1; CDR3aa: CASSPHRARSYEQYF; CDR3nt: TGTGCCAGCAGCCCGCATAGAGCGCGGTCCTACGAGCAGTACTTC
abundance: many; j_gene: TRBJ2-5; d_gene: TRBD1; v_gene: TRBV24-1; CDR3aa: CATSDPGQGETQYF; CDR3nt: TGTGCCACCAGTGATCCGGGACAGGGAGAGACCCAGTACTTC
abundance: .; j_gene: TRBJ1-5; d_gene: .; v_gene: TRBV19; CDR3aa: CASTDSNQPQHF; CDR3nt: TGTGCCAGTACCGATAGCAATCAGCCCCAGCATTTT
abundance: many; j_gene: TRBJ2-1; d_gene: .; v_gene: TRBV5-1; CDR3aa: CASSSGWGIYNEQFF; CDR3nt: TGCGCCAGCAGCTCCGGGTGGGGCATCTACAATGAGCAGTTCTTC
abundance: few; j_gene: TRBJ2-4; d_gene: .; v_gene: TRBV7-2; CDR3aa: CASTPVAKNIQYF; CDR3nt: TGTGCCAGCACCCCAGTAGCCAAAAACATTCAGTACTTC
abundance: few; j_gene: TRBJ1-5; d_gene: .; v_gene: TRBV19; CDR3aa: CASSTTDNQPQHF; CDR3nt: TGTGCCAGTAGTACGACAGATAATCAGCCCCAGCATTTT
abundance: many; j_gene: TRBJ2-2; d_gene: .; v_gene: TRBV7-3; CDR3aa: CASSLSRGVGTGELFF; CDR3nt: TGTGCCAGCAGCTTAAGCAGGGGAGTAGGGACCGGGGAGCTGTTTTTT
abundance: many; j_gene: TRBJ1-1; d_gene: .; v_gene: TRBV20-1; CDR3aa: CSARANRAATEAFF; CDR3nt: TGCAGTGCTAGGGCTAACAGGGCTGCCACTGAAGCTTTCTTT
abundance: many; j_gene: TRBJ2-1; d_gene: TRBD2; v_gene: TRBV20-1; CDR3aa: CSARPTSGADNEQFF; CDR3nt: TGCAGTGCTAGACCTACTAGCGGGGCTGACAATGAGCAGTTCTTC
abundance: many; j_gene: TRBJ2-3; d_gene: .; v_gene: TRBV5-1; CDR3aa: CASSFEAGSDTQYF; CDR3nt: TGCGCCAGCAGCTTCGAGGCCGGGTCAGATACGCAGTATTTT
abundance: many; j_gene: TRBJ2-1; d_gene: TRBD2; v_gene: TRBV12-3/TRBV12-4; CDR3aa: CASSPLEGGYDEQFF; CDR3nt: TGTGCCAGCAGTCCCCTAGAGGGAGGGTACGATGAGCAGTTCTTC
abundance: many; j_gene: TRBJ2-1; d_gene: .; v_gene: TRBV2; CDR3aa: CASSKSYGNNEQFF; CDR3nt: TGTGCCAGCAGCAAGAGCTACGGGAACAATGAGCAGTTCTTC
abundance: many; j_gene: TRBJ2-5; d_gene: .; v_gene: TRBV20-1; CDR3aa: CSARLIPRERGLQETQYF; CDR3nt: TGCAGTGCTAGACTGATCCCGAGGGAGCGAGGGTTACAAGAGACCCAGTACTTC
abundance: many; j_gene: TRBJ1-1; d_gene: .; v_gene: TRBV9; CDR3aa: CASSVAGGPNTEAFF; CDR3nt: TGTGCCAGCAGCGTAGCGGGAGGACCGAACACTGAAGCTTTCTTT
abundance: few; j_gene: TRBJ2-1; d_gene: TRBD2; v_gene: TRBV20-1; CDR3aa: CSARDPSGVSYNEQFF; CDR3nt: TGCAGTGCTAGAGATCCTAGCGGGGTCTCCTACAATGAGCAGTTCTTC